This TCR beta chain was sequenced for a study of CD8 T cells in ankylosing spondylitis. Regarding the study as a whole: A TCR beta motif of about eight highly homologous variants appeared characteristic of ankylosing spondylitis blood.

This clonotype was counted between two and nine times. Its antigen is undetermined. CDR3 length equals 16 residues. Germline V gene data show CDR1 as SGDLS and CDR2 as YYNGEE. Deletions cut 0 bases from V and 0 bases from J, with 10 bases between. Each TCR beta library was made by quantitative 5'-RACE that incorporated molecular barcodes. TCRdb independently ran MiXCR on the 5' RACE reads; one entry per CDR3 protein. The sample includes 650,000 to 800,000 distinct CDR3 sequences, roughly 19% of them seen just once. The TCR originated in a male donor with ankylosing spondylitis. The gene calls are TRBV9 and TRBJ2-1; D might be TRBD2 (5 bases). Specimen: blood, either unsorted or a sorted T cell fraction (not recorded which). CDR3 DNA: TGTGCCAGCAGCGTAGCGACGGGGAGCTCCTACAATGAGCAGTTCTTC. Its protein product is CASSVATGSSYNEQFF.